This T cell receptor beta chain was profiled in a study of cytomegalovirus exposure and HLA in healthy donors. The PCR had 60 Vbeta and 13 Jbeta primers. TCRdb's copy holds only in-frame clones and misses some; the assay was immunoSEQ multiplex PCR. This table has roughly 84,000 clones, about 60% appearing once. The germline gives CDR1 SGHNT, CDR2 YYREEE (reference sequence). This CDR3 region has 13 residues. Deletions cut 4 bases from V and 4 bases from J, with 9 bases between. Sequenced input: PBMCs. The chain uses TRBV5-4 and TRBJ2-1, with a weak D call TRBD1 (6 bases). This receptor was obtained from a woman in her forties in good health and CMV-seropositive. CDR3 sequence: CASSGQQYNEQFF. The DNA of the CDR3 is TGTGCCAGCAGCGGACAGCAGTACAATGAGCAGTTCTTC. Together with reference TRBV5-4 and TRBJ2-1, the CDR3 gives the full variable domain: ETGVTQSPTHLIKTRGQQVTLRCSSQSGHNTVSWYQQALGQGPQFIFQYYREEENGRGNFPPRFSGLQFPNYSSELNVNALELDDSALYLCASSGQQYNEQFFGPGTRLTVL.